These 30 T cell receptor beta chains were all obtained from the same sample, sequenced in a study of T cell changes during pregnancy in multiple sclerosis. Sequenced by immunoSEQ multiplex PCR; TCRdb stores in-frame clones only, minus some. The sample has tens of thousands of clones; just under 95% are singletons. The sample in question was CD8+ T cells from peripheral blood mononuclear cells, obtained after pregnancy. The receptors here all came from a female donor with multiple sclerosis, enrolled in a pregnancy study.

The CDR3 bases are TGTGCCAGCAGTGAGAGTGGCGGGACTGGCACAGATACGCAGTATTTT. Protein: CASSESGGTGTDTQYF. The chain links TRBV6-4 to TRBJ2-3, with D maybe TRBD2 (6 bases). This CDR3 comprises 16 residues. With 3 bases removed from V and 1 base from J, the gap between germline ends came to 14 bases. Germline CDR1 reads MRHNA; CDR2 reads SNTAGT.

The J gene is TRBJ1-2, the V gene TRBV2; no clear D. The CDR3 totals 13 residues. Germline V CDR1 and CDR2: SNHLY, FYNNEI. V lost 8 bases and J lost 4, with 14 bases in between. The CDR3 reads CASVGPEGYGYTF. The CDR3 region has the DNA TGTGCCAGCGTAGGGCCGGAGGGCTATGGCTACACCTTC.

This rearrangement joins TRBV4-3 to TRBJ2-7; tentatively, D is TRBD2 (6 bases). With 0 bases removed from V and 0 bases from J, the gap between germline ends came to 9 bases. Germline V CDR1 and CDR2: LGHNA, YSLEER. The CDR3 loop spans 15 amino acids. CDR3: CASSQDSGVSYEQYF. Written as DNA, the CDR3 is TGCGCCAGCAGCCAAGATTCGGGGGTCTCCTACGAGCAGTACTTC.

V usage is TRBV19 and J usage is TRBJ2-7; TRBD2 matches at 10 bases. V lost 2 bases, J lost 5 bases, and 6 bases stayed unmatched. The germline V gene has CDR1 LNHDA and CDR2 SQIVND (reference sequence). The CDR3 is 15 amino acids. The CDR3 sequence: CASSIYLAGVDEQYF. As DNA, the CDR3 is TGTGCCAGTAGTATATATCTAGCGGGAGTTGACGAGCAGTACTTC.

The chain employs TRBV14 and TRBJ1-2; D gene ambiguous. There are 15 residues in the CDR3. Germline CDR1 SGHDN, CDR2 FVKESK. The V and J ends lost 4 bases and 3 bases respectively, with 15 bases between them. The CDR3 coding sequence is TGTGCCAGCAGCCTTAGGAACAATCGGGACTATGGCTACACCTTC. Residues: CASSLRNNRDYGYTF.

This chain uses TRBV5-1 with TRBJ2-7; 15 bases are shared with TRBD2. With 3 bases clipped from V and 7 bases from J, the junction kept 8 bases outside the gene matches. This CDR3 has 16 amino acids. Germline CDR1 is SGHRS and CDR2 is YFSETQ. CDR3 nucleotide sequence: TGCGCCAGCAGCTCCTACGGACTAGCGGGAGGGGAAGAGCAGTACTTC. Translated, it gives CASSSYGLAGGEEQYF.

This chain links TRBV2 with TRBJ2-7, with D perhaps matching TRBD2 (7 bases). Germline V gene data show CDR1 as SNHLY and CDR2 as FYNNEI. Trimming left V 7 bases short and J 4 bases short, with 20 bases between. This CDR3 has 15 residues. The CDR3 region is CASKILGGPGYEQYF. Written as DNA, the CDR3 is TGTGCCAGCAAAATCCTCGGGGGGCCTGGGTACGAGCAGTACTTC.

The chain recombines TRBV20-1 with TRBJ1-1; no firm D call. V shed 5 bases and J shed 4 bases, with 8 bases lying between them. Germline V gene lookup returns CDR1 DFQATT and CDR2 SNEGSKA (reference sequence). The CDR3 totals 11 residues. CDR3 bases: TGCAGTGCTCGGCCGGGCACTGAAGCTTTCTTT. Translating gives CSARPGTEAFF.

The chain employs TRBV14 and TRBJ2-7; 8 bases align to TRBD2. V lost 0 bases and J lost 7; bases outside the gene matches: 14. The CDR3 runs 17 residues. CDR1 and CDR2 from the germline V gene are SGHDN and FVKESK. The CDR3 loop is CASSQDGRASGSEEQYF. CDR3 nucleotide sequence: TGTGCCAGCAGCCAAGATGGCCGGGCTAGCGGGTCTGAGGAGCAGTACTTC. The whole variable domain, filled in from reference TRBV14 and TRBJ2-7, reads EAGVTQFPSHSVIEKGQTVTLRCDPISGHDNLYWYRRVMGKEIKFLLHFVKESKQDESGMPNNRFLAERTGGTYSTLKVQPAELEDSGVYFCASSQDGRASGSEEQYFGPGTRLTVT.

This chain uses TRBV29-1 with TRBJ2-3, with a weak D call TRBD1 (5 bases). V lost 7 bases and J lost 0, with 8 bases in between. CDR3 length equals 12 residues. CDR1 SQVTM and CDR2 ANQGSEA come from the germline V gene. CDR3 coding DNA: TGCAGCGACCGGACAAGCACAGATACGCAGTATTTT. This codes for CSDRTSTDTQYF.

The CDR3 region is CASSFRTAYEQYF. The CDR3 bases are TGTGCCAGTAGTTTCCGGACAGCCTACGAGCAGTACTTC. The V gene is TRBV19, the J gene TRBJ2-7; possibly TRBD1 for D (6 bases). CDR3 size: 13 residues. Per germline, CDR1 LNHDA and CDR2 SQIVND (reference sequence). V lost 5 bases and J 2 bases, leaving 10 bases between the germline ends.

V is TRBV5-1 and J is TRBJ2-7; 8 bases line up with TRBD1. Germline V lookup: CDR1 SGHRS, CDR2 YFSETQ. CDR3 length: 13 amino acids. With 4 bases clipped from V and 3 bases from J, the junction kept 3 bases outside the gene matches. The CDR3 DNA reads TGCGCCAGCAGCGACAGGGGAGGCTACGAGCAGTACTTC. The encoded protein is CASSDRGGYEQYF.

The gene calls are TRBV7-8 and TRBJ2-2; D unresolved. Trimming cost V 2 bases and J 5 bases, with 6 bases left between them. CDR3 size: 13 residues. Looked up from germline, CDR1 is SGHVS and CDR2 is FQNEAQ. The DNA of the CDR3 is TGTGCCAGCAGCTTACTAGAGACCGGGGAGCTGTTTTTT. This sequence encodes CASSLLETGELFF.

V gene TRBV18 combines with J gene TRBJ2-1; 9 bases match TRBD2. The CDR3 is made up of 17 amino acids. Germline V gene lookup returns CDR1 KGHSH and CDR2 LQKENI. With 2 bases clipped from V and 7 bases from J, the junction kept 12 bases outside the gene matches. Here the CDR3 DNA reads TGTGCCAGCTCACCAGATACACCGGGACTAGCAGGTAATGAGCAGTTCTTC. Translating it yields CASSPDTPGLAGNEQFF.

V usage is TRBV7-8 and J usage is TRBJ1-5, with D possibly being TRBD1 (6 bases). The V end was cut by 5 bases, the J end by 6 bases, with 17 bases between. This CDR3 is 15 amino acids long. CDR1 is SGHVS and CDR2 is FQNEAQ in the germline V gene. The CDR3, as DNA: TGTGCCAGCAGCCCCCTGGGGGGAGGGGGTCAGCCCCAGCATTTT. Its protein product is CASSPLGGGGQPQHF. The whole variable domain, filled in from reference TRBV7-8 and TRBJ1-5, reads GAGVSQSPRYKVAKRGQDVALRCDPISGHVSLFWYQQALGQGPEFLTYFQNEAQLDKSGLPSDRFFAERPEGSVSTLKIQRTQQEDSAVYLCASSPLGGGGQPQHFGDGTRLSIL.

The chain uses TRBV27 and TRBJ1-2; 7 nucleotides align to TRBD1. The germline gives CDR1 MNHEY, CDR2 SMNVEV (reference sequence). J lost 4 bases, V lost 2 bases, and 7 bases had no gene match. The CDR3 length is 15 residues. The chain's CDR3 is CASSLGGGAGYGYTF. In nucleotides, the CDR3 is TGTGCCAGCAGTTTAGGAGGGGGCGCGGGCTATGGCTACACCTTC.

CDR3: CASSFRGDSPYEQYF. DNA of the CDR3: TGTGCCAGCAGTTTCAGAGGTGACAGTCCCTACGAGCAGTACTTC. This sequence joins TRBV28 and TRBJ2-7; a possible D gene is TRBD1 (5 bases). The CDR3 runs 15 residues. Trimming pared 3 bases from V and 2 bases from J, leaving 14 bases between. Germline CDR1 and CDR2: MDHEN and SYDVKM.

J is TRBJ2-2 and V is TRBV6-5; the D is unclear. The CDR3 is made up of 13 amino acids. Germline V gives CDR1 MNHEY, CDR2 SVGAGI. Trimming left V 6 bases short and J 5 bases short, with 10 bases between. The CDR3 coding sequence is TGTGCCAGCAGGGAGCAGTCGACCGGGGAGCTGTTTTTT. Translated, it gives CASREQSTGELFF.

CDR3 protein: CASSQPGLAETQYF. The CDR3 bases are TGTGCCAGCAGCCAACCGGGACTAGCAGAGACCCAGTACTTC. The V call is TRBV7-9, the J call TRBJ2-5; 9 nucleotides match TRBD2. This CDR3 comprises 14 residues. Trimming took 5 bases from V and 4 from J; bases not matched to a gene: 5. CDR1 and CDR2 (germline): SEHNR, FQNEAQ (reference sequence).

The CDR3 sequence: CATRTGNQPQHF. The CDR3 DNA reads TGTGCCACCAGGACTGGTAATCAGCCCCAGCATTTT. The rearrangement joins TRBV15 to TRBJ1-5; D is unresolved. This CDR3 region has 12 residues. Trimming pared 6 bases from V and 4 bases from J, leaving 7 bases between. CDR1 LNHNV and CDR2 YYDKDF come from the germline V gene (reference sequence).

V gene TRBV7-9 combines with J gene TRBJ2-7, with 12 bases identical to TRBD2. This CDR3 region has 16 residues. Germline assignment: CDR1 SEHNR and CDR2 FQNEAQ (reference sequence). V gave up 4 bases and J gave up 0 bases; unmatched junction bases: 4. The CDR3 sequence is CASSSTSGGTSYEQYF. The CDR3, as DNA: TGTGCCAGCAGCTCGACTAGCGGGGGAACCTCCTACGAGCAGTACTTC.

This clone was recorded once. The gene calls are TRBV7-9 and TRBJ2-2; TRBD2 might be the D (5 bases). The ends were cut back, 7 bases at V and 7 bases at J, with 13 bases in the middle. Germline loops: CDR1 SEHNR, CDR2 FQNEAQ (reference sequence). This CDR3 spans 13 amino acids. In nucleotides, the CDR3 is TGTGCCAGCAACGAAGAACGGGGCGGGGAGCTGTTTTTT. This codes for CASNEERGGELFF.

The chain employs TRBV5-4 and TRBJ2-7; 9 positions agree with TRBD2. Germline trimming cut 5 bases from V and 5 bases from J; bases unmatched to any gene: 11. The V gene's germline CDR1 is SGHNT and CDR2 YYREEE (reference sequence). The length of the CDR3 is 15 residues. CDR3 DNA: TGTGCCAGCAGTGGCGGGAGGGGAGTTGGCAACGAGCAGTACTTC. Translated, it gives CASSGGRGVGNEQYF.

CDR3 residues: CASSLASSSGTGELFF. The CDR3 bases are TGTGCCAGCAGCTTGGCCAGTTCTAGCGGCACCGGGGAGCTGTTTTTT. This chain uses TRBV5-8 with TRBJ2-2; TRBD2 matches at 7 bases. The CDR3 totals 16 residues. V gave up 0 bases and J gave up 4 bases; unmatched junction bases: 6. Germline loops: CDR1 SGHTS, CDR2 YDEGEE.

In its sample, this clone was seen once. This chain connects TRBV6-5 to TRBJ2-5; 7 bases fit TRBD2. Germline V lookup: CDR1 MNHEY, CDR2 SVGAGI. Losses at the gene ends were 7 bases for V and 3 bases for J; bases not matched to a gene: 8. CDR3 length: 14 amino acids. CDR3 DNA: TGTGCCAGCAACCCCTCGGGGAGGGAAGAGACCCAGTACTTC. This translates into CASNPSGREETQYF.

V and J are TRBV19 and TRBJ2-2; TRBD1 matches at 9 bases. V was clipped by 5 bases and J by 4 bases; unmatched bases: 11. Germline V gene sequence: CDR1 LNHDA, CDR2 SQIVND (reference sequence). The CDR3 loop spans 17 amino acids. The CDR3 protein is CASSLPVGTGITGELFF. The DNA for the CDR3 is TGTGCCAGTAGTTTACCAGTCGGGACAGGGATCACCGGGGAGCTGTTTTTT.

The rearrangement links TRBV2 to TRBJ2-7, with D tentatively TRBD2 (6 bases). V lost 1 base and J 3 bases, leaving 10 bases between the germline ends. CDR1 SNHLY and CDR2 FYNNEI come from the germline V gene. CDR3 size: 14 residues. The DNA of the CDR3 is TGTGCCAGCAGTGAAGTTGGAGGGAGCTACGAGCAGTACTTC. Its protein is CASSEVGGSYEQYF.

This chain uses TRBV27 with TRBJ1-2; D gene uncertain. The ends were cut back, 2 bases at V and 8 bases at J, with 15 bases in the middle. Per the germline V gene, CDR1 is MNHEY and CDR2 is SMNVEV (reference sequence). This CDR3 has 14 amino acids. The CDR3 protein is CASSLSLGFRGYTF. CDR3 DNA: TGTGCCAGCAGTTTAAGCCTGGGCTTTCGAGGCTACACCTTC.

This sequence joins TRBV28 and TRBJ1-2; the match to TRBD1 covers 7 bases. The CDR3 extends over 13 amino acids. Losses at the gene ends were 5 bases for V and 6 bases for J; bases not matched to a gene: 6. Germline CDR1 and CDR2: MDHEN and SYDVKM. In DNA form, the CDR3 reads TGTGCCAGCAGTCCGGACAGGAACCATGGCTACACCTTC. Protein: CASSPDRNHGYTF.

The CDR3 region has the DNA TGTGCCAGCAGCTTGGGCAGGACTAGCAGCTACGAGCAGTACTTC. It translates to CASSLGRTSSYEQYF. The chain uses TRBV5-4 and TRBJ2-7; TRBD2 matches 8 bases. J was trimmed by 3 bases and V by 0 bases; bases with no gene match: 5. The CDR3 has 15 residues. CDR1 SGHNT and CDR2 YYREEE come from the germline V gene (reference sequence).